Described below is a single T cell receptor (beta chain) sequence and its context. Its specificity is not known. The PCR contained 60 Vbeta and 13 Jbeta primers. Original handling: Later work found around 85 million unique TCR beta chains, with about 10 million shared. The method was immunoSEQ multiplex PCR; TCRdb's version includes in-frame clones alone and lacks a portion of them. V and J calls and clone size are those listed in that table; D and trimming were worked out from the DNA. The data contain 200,000 or so clones, more than 80% of them singletons. These data come from a study of cytomegalovirus exposure and HLA in healthy donors. Study-wide points: Productive status was seen about 87% or about 30% of the time for most TCR beta V segments in an earlier analysis. Three chains linked to CMV were shown in vitro to be specific for CMV antigens.

CDR1 is SEHNR, CDR2 FQNEAQ, per germline (reference sequence). V shed 0 bases and J 4 bases; nucleotides not matched to a gene: 0. This CDR3 is 15 amino acids long. The sequencing input was PBMCs. This chain uses TRBV7-9 with TRBJ2-2; TRBD1 aligns across 9 bases. The source is a woman aged 45-59 years in good health and CMV-seropositive. In nucleotides, the CDR3 is TGTGCCAGCAGCTTAGCGACAGGGGGCACCGGGGAGCTGTTTTTT. Translated, it gives CASSLATGGTGELFF.